The source of this T cell receptor beta chain is a study of tumor-infiltrating lymphocytes in primary liver carcinoma. Overall study findings and caveats: Tumors reached a significantly greater top-250-clone fraction than blood did (p = 0.039).

Unsorted whole blood served as the source of blood RNA, and germline DNA was extracted as well. TCR beta cDNA was made from 500 ng total RNA with a constant-region primer. For TCR beta, libraries were produced by three nested multiplex PCR rounds using slightly modified ARM-PCR. The first two PCR rounds used TRBV1-TRBV30 forward primers with a C-beta reverse primer, 10 to 11 cycles each. One entry per CDR3 protein results from TCRdb running MiXCR on the multiplex PCR reads. The sample consists of 300,000 to 350,000 distinct CDR3 sequences, about 61% of them appearing once. Germline CDR1 is SGHDT and CDR2 is YYEEEE. The CDR3 covers 14 residues. The V end was cut by 0 bases, the J end by 12 bases, with 19 bases between. Worth noting for this clonotype: Its antigen is not known. A read error is possible here, since a much larger clone lies one base away.

The sequenced sample consisted of peripheral blood. The V and J genes are TRBV5-6 and TRBJ2-7; D remains unclear. The receptor comes from a man aged 40-49 years with primary liver carcinoma and hepatitis B virus infection. The CDR3 DNA follows: TGTGCCAGCAGCTTGGGAAGGACCTCCTACGTTTGGTACTTC. Translation gives CASSLGRTSYVWYF.